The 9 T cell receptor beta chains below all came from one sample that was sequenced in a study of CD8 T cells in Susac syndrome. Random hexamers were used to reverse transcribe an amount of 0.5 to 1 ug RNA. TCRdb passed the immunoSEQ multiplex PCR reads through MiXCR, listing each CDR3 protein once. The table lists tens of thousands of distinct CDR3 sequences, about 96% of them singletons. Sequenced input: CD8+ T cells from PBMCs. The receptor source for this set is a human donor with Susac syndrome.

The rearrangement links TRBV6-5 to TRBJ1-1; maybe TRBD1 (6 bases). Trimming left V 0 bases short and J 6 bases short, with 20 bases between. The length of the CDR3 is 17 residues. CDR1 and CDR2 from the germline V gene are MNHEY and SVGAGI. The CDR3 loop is CASSYSIFRDINAEAFF. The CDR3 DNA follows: TGTGCCAGCAGTTACTCGATCTTCCGGGACATTAACGCTGAAGCTTTCTTT.

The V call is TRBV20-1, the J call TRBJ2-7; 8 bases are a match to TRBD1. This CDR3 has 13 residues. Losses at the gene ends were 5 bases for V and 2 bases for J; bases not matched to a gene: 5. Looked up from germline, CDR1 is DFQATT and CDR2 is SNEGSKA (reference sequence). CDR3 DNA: TGCAGTGCTCACGACAGGGGAGCCTACGAGCAGTACTTC. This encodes CSAHDRGAYEQYF.

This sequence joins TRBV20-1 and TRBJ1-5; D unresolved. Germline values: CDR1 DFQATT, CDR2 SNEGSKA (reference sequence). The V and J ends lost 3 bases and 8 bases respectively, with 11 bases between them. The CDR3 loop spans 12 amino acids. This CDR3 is CSARRAGEPQHF. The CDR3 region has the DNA TGCAGTGCTAGGAGGGCGGGAGAGCCCCAGCATTTT.

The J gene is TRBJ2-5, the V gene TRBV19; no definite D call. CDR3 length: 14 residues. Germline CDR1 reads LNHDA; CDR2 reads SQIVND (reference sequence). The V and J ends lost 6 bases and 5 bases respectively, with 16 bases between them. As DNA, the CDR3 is TGTGCCAGTAGATCGGACCTCCGTGGGGAGACCCAGTACTTC. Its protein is CASRSDLRGETQYF.

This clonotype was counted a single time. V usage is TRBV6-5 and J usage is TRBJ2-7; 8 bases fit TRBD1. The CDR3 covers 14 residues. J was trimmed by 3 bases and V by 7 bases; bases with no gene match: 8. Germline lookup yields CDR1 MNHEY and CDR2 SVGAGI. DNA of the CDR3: TGTGCCAGCACCCCCGGACAGGGATTCTACGAGCAGTACTTC. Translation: CASTPGQGFYEQYF.

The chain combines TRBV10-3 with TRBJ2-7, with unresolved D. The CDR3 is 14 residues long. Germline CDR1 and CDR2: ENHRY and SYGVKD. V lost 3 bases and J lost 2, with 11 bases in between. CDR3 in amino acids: CAISDEQTAYEQYF. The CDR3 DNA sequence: TGTGCCATCAGTGATGAACAGACCGCCTACGAGCAGTACTTC.

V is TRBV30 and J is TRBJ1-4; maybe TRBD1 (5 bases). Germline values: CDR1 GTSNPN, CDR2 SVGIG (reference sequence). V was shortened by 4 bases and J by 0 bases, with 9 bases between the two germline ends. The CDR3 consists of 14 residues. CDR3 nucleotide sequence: TGTGCCTGGACTGGGACGGCAACTAATGAAAAACTGTTTTTT. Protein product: CAWTGTATNEKLFF.

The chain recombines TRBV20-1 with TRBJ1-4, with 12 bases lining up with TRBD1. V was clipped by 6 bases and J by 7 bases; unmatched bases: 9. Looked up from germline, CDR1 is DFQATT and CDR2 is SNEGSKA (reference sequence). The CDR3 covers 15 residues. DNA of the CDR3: TGCAGTGCACCCGGGACAGGGGGCGGCGTTGAAAAACTGTTTTTT. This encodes CSAPGTGGGVEKLFF.

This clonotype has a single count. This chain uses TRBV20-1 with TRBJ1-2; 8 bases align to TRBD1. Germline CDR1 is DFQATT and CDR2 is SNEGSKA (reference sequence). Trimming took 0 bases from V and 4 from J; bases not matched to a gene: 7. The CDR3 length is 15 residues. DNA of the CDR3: TGCAGTGCTAGAGATGGGACAGGCTGGGTCTATGGCTACACCTTC. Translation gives CSARDGTGWVYGYTF.